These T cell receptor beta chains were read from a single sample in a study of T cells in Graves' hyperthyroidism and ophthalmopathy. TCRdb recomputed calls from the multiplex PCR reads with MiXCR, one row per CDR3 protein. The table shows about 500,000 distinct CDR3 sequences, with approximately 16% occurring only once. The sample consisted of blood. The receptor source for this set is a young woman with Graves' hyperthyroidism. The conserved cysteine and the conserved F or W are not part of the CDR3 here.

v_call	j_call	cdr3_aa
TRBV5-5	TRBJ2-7	ASSPIVGGFYEQY
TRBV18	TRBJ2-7	ASSPPTVYPYEQY
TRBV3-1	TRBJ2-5	ASSHYAGETQY
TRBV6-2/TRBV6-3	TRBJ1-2	ASSYTGTYGYT
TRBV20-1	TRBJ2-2	SARDKLSTGELF
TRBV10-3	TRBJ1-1	AISARDTEAF
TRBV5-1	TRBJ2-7	ASSLMESSYEQY
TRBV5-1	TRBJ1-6	ASSRKGQQNSSYNSPLH
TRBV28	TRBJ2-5	ASSTAIGGETQY
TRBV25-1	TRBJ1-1	ASSGHYMNTEAF
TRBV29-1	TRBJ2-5	SVLYSVGTQY
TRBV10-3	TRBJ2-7	AATGGLSYEQY
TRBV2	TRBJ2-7	ASSEIQGNYEQY
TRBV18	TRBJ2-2	ASSDTLAGDTGELF
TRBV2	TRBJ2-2	ASRQTSGGRTGELF
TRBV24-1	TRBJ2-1	ATSDLWNEQF
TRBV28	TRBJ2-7	ATAGTGYTYEQY
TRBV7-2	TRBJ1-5	ASSFGGLGGWH
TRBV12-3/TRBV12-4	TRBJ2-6	ASSSSSGANVLT
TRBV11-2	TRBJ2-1	ASSQETSGRANNRPEQF
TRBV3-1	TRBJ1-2	ASNDRRVANYGYT
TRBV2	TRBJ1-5	ATSGINQPQH
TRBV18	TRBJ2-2	ASSPYPGELF
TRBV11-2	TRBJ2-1	ASSRGGLADSYNEQF
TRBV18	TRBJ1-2	ASSPRGQGGYGYT
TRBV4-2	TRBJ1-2	ASSQVFRDGANTDYGYT
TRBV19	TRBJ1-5	ASSMDGGGNQPQH
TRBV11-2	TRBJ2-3	ASSGGRAGTQY
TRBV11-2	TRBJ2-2	ASSRQGQELF
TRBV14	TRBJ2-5	ASSQDALRRGETQY
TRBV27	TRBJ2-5	ASRGEEETQY
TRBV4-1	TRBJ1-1	ASSQSTGGTEAF
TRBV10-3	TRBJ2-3	AISGTFQASTDTQY
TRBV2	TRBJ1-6	ASSAGQGLSSPLH
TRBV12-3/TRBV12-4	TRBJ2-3	ASIPGTSGPPSTDTQY
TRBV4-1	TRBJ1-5	ASSQDGTGCQPQH
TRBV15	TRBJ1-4	ATSRDLLNEKLF
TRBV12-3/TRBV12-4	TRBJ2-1	ASSLTGTIFQF
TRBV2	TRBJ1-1	ASSPQRTGALNTEAF
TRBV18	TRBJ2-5	ASSLAYDQETQY
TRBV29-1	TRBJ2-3	SVDWVGTDTQY
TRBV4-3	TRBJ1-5	ASSQDRIPNQPQH
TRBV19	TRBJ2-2	ASSSDFTGELF
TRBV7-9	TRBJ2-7	ASSLQNAEQY
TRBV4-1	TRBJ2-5	ASRRSGGQETQY
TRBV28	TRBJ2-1	ASSFSGDNEQF
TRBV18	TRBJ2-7	ASSPRDSTYEQY
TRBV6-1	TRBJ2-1	ASRAWTSSYNEQF
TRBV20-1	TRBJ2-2	SARDVQGDTGELF
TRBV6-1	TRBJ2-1	ASSEFVAGNEQF
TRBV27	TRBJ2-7	ATASGGPLNEQY
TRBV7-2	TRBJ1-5	ASSLTLRGNQPQH
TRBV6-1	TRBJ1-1	ASSNDRGNTEAF
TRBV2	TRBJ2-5	ASSERRLQQETQY
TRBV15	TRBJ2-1	ATSRRTSVGNEQF
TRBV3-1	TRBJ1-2	ASSPNLSPNGYT
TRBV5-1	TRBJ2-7	ASSLEVSSGSREQY
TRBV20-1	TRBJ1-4	SAKPWGNEKLF
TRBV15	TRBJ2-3	ATSRGGTSTDTQY
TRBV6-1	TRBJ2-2	ACGAGGELF